The 5 T cell receptor beta chains in this list originate from one sample, sequenced in a study of blood T cell dynamics during melanoma immunotherapy. The time point denotes: pre-treatment baseline. Generated by immunoSEQ multiplex PCR, the TCRdb table keeps only in-frame clones and is missing some. The table lists about 24,000 clones, 87% of them singletons. The material sequenced was blood, taken from a patient treated with checkpoint blockade. The receptor set was obtained from a human donor with melanoma.

This chain joins TRBV5-1 and TRBJ1-6; D gene unclear. CDR1 is SGHRS, CDR2 YFSETQ, per germline. Trimming cost V 0 bases and J 8 bases, with 12 bases left between them. The CDR3 loop spans 15 amino acids. CDR3 nucleotide sequence: TGCGCCAGCAGCTTGGTGGCCGGGATGGATTCACCCCTCCACTTT. Protein product: CASSLVAGMDSPLHF.

This sequence joins TRBV28 and TRBJ1-2; 7 nucleotides agree with TRBD1. Germline CDR1 MDHEN, CDR2 SYDVKM. The junction had 5 bases not matched to a gene; V was cut back by 6 bases and J by 1 base. The CDR3 has 14 amino acids. In nucleotides, the CDR3 is TGTGCCAGCAGCCGGGGACAGCTTAACTATGGCTACACCTTC. Its translation: CASSRGQLNYGYTF.

The chain is built from TRBV2 and TRBJ1-1; D ambiguous. This CDR3 spans 13 amino acids. V lost 6 bases and J lost 11, with 19 bases in between. In germline, CDR1 is SNHLY, CDR2 FYNNEI. For the CDR3, the DNA is TGTGCCAGCAGGACCCCCAGAGCTCTAAGGGCTTTCTTT. It encodes CASRTPRALRAFF.

The chain is built from TRBV18 and TRBJ1-5; no clear D. V was shortened by 0 bases and J by 5 bases, with 8 bases between the two germline ends. CDR1 KGHSH and CDR2 LQKENI come from the germline V gene. The CDR3 length is 14 residues. The CDR3 DNA reads TGTGCCAGCTCACCACCAGGGAGTCATCAGCCCCAGCATTTT. It codes for CASSPPGSHQPQHF.

The rearrangement uses TRBV19 and TRBJ1-3; TRBD1 is a possible D gene (5 bases). Trimming took off 6 bases at V and 4 bases at J, with 10 bases between the two ends. Germline CDR1 and CDR2: LNHDA and SQIVND (reference sequence). CDR3 length: 13 residues. The CDR3 here is CASSPGPGNTIYF. The CDR3 DNA sequence: TGTGCCAGTAGCCCGGGACCCGGAAACACCATATATTTT.